A single count supports the clone carrying this T cell receptor (beta chain). The sample belongs to a study of blood T cell repertoires in COVID-19. Study at large: Samples came from the United States, Italy and Spain, spanning acute and convalescent COVID-19. T cells, B-cell-depleted T cells, or PBMCs supplied cDNA or gDNA.

Patients in Seattle were enrolled during active infection, then followed longitudinally. In the original analysis: Reference gene primer amplification gave estimated nucleated cell counts. Using immunoSEQ multiplex PCR, the repertoire was profiled, and TCRdb retains in-frame clones only, with some absent. D and trimming come from the DNA, and the V and J calls and clone size come from that table. The data hold about 58,000 clones, with roughly four fifths observed a single time. CDR1 MNHEY and CDR2 SVGAGI come from the germline V gene. This CDR3 has 14 residues. The trim removed 11 bases at V and 4 bases at J, leaving 10 bases unmatched.

The source material was peripheral blood. The sequence came from a man aged 55 to 70 with COVID-19, enrolled during active disease. This chain links TRBV6-5 with TRBJ2-5; TRBD1 matches 10 bases. This CDR3 is CACRVTGGAETQYF. As DNA, the CDR3 is TGTGCCTGCCGCGTGACAGGGGGCGCAGAGACCCAGTACTTC.